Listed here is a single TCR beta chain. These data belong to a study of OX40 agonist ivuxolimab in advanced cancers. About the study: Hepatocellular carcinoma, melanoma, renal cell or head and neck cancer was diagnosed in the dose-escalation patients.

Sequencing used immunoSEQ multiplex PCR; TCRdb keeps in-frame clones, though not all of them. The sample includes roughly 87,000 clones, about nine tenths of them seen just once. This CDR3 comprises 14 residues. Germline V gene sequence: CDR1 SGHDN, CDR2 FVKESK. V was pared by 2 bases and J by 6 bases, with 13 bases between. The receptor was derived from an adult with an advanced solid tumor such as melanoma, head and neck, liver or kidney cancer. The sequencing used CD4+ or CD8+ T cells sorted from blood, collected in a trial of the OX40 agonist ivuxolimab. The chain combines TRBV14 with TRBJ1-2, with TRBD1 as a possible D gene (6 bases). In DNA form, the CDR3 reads TGTGCCAGCAGCCAATTCCAGGGGATGGATGGCTACACCTTC. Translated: CASSQFQGMDGYTF.